This T cell receptor beta chain was observed in a study of blood T cell repertoires in COVID-19. V lost 6 bases and J 6 bases, leaving 18 bases between the germline ends. The length of the CDR3 is 15 residues. Germline CDR1 reads MNHNY; CDR2 reads SVGAGI (reference sequence). Method: immunoSEQ multiplex PCR; TCRdb's copy keeps in-frame clones and lacks some. This table has fewer than 85,000 clones, about 83% appearing once. This sequence was found in a woman between 55 and 75 years old with acute or convalescent COVID-19. The material sequenced was peripheral blood. The chain joins TRBV6-6 to TRBJ1-5; D is unresolved. The CDR3 region is CASRPAEGVGQPQHF. DNA of the CDR3: TGTGCCAGCAGGCCCGCGGAGGGTGTTGGTCAGCCCCAGCATTTT.